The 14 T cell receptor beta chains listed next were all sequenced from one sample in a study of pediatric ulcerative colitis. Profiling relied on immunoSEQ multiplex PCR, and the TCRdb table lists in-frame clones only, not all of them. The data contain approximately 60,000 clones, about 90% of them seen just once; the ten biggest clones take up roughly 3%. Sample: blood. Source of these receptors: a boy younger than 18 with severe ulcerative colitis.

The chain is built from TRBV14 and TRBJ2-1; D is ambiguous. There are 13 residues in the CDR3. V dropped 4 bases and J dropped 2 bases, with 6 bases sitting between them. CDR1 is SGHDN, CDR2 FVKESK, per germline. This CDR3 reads CASSPDTYNEQFF. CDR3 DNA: TGTGCCAGCAGCCCCGACACCTACAATGAGCAGTTCTTC.

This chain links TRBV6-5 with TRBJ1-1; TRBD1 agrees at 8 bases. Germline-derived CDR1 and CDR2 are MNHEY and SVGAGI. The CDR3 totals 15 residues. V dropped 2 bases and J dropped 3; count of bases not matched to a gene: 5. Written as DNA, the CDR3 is TGTGCCAGCAGTTACACCGGACAGGGACACACTGAAGCTTTCTTT. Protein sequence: CASSYTGQGHTEAFF.

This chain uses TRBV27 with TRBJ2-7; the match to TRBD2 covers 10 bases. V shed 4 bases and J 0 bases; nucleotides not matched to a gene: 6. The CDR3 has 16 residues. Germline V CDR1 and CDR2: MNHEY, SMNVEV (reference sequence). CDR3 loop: CASSSLAGESSYEQYF. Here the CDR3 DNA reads TGTGCCAGCAGTTCGCTAGCGGGGGAAAGCTCCTACGAGCAGTACTTC.

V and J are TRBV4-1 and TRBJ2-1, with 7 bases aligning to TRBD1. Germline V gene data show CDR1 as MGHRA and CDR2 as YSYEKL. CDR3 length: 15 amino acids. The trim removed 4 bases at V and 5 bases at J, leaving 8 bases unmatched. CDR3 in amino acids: CASSRDRAGNNEQFF. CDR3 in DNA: TGCGCCAGCAGCCGAGACAGGGCCGGGAACAATGAGCAGTTCTTC.

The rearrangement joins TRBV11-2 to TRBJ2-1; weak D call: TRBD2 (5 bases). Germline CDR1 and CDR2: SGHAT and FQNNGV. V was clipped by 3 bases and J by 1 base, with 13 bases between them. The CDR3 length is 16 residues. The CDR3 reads CASSLGLPGSYNEQFF. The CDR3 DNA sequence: TGTGCCAGCAGCTTGGGTCTCCCGGGATCCTACAATGAGCAGTTCTTC.

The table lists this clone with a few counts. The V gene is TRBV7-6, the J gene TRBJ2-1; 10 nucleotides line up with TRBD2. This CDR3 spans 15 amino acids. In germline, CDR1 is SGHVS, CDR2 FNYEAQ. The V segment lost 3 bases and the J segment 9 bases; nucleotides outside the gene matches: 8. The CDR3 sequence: CASSFGSSGRSEQFF. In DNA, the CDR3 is TGTGCCAGCAGCTTCGGCTCTAGCGGGAGAAGTGAGCAGTTCTTC.

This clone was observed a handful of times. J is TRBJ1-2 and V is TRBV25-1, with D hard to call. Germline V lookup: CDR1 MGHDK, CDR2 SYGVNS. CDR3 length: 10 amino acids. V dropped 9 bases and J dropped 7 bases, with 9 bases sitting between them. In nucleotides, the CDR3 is TGTGCCAGGAACGTGGGTGGCTACACCTTC. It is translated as CARNVGGYTF.

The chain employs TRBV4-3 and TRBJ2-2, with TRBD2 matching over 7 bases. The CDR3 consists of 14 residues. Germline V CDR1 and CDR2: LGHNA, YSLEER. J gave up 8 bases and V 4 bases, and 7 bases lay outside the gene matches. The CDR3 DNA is TGCGCCAGCAGCCTGGGGGGGGGTGTAGGGGAGCTGTTTTTT. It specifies CASSLGGGVGELFF.

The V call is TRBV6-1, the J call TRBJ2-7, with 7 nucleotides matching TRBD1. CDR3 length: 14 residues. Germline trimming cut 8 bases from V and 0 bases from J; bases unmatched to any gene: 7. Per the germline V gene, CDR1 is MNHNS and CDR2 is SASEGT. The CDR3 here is CASGQVLNSYEQYF. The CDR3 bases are TGTGCCAGCGGACAGGTCCTAAACTCCTACGAGCAGTACTTC.

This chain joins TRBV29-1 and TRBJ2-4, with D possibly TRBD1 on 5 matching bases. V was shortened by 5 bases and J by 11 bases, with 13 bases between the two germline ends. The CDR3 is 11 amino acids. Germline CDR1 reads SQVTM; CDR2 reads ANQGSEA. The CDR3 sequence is CSVLDSLVQYF. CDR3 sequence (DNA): TGCAGCGTTCTTGACAGCTTGGTTCAGTACTTC.

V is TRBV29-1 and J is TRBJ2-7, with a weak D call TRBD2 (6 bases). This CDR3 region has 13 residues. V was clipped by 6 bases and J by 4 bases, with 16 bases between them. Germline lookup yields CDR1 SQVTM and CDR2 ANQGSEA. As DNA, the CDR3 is TGCAGCGTCCAGACTCCCCTAGCGTACGAGCAGTACTTC. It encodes CSVQTPLAYEQYF.

CDR3 region: CASSEPRATGVGIYEQYF. The CDR3 nucleotides are TGTGCCAGCAGTGAACCACGCGCGACAGGGGTCGGTATCTACGAGCAGTACTTC. This chain links TRBV25-1 with TRBJ2-7, with TRBD1 matching 8 bases. The J segment lost 3 bases and the V segment lost 2 bases, leaving 15 bases of the junction unmatched. In germline, CDR1 is MGHDK, CDR2 SYGVNS. CDR3 length: 18 amino acids.

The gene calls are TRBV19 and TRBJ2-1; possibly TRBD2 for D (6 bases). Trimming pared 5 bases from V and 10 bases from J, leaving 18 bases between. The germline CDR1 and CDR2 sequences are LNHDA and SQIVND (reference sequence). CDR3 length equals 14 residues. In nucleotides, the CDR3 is TGTGCCAGTAGTTCGTTTGCGGGACCAAGGGAGCAGTTCTTC. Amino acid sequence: CASSSFAGPREQFF.

The DNA of the CDR3 is TGTGCCAGCAGCTTTAGGGATATGGGGGATACGCAGTATTTT. Translating it yields CASSFRDMGDTQYF. The chain links TRBV5-8 to TRBJ2-3; D not certain. Per the germline V gene, CDR1 is SGHTS and CDR2 is YDEGEE. CDR3 length: 14 residues. Trimming removed 2 bases at V and 6 bases at J, with 13 bases between.